This TCR beta chain was retrieved from a study of blood T cell repertoires in COVID-19. With 3 bases removed from V and 7 bases from J, the gap between germline ends came to 13 bases. CDR1 and CDR2 (germline): DFQATT, SNEGSKA (reference sequence). This CDR3 region has 13 residues. This clone was picked up one time. Original methodology: By means of reference gene primer amplification, nucleated cell counts were estimated. Only in-frame clones appear in the TCRdb table, and some are missing; sequencing was by immunoSEQ multiplex PCR. V, J and clone size are taken as reported in that table, and D and trimming were inferred from the DNA itself. The sample carries some 80,000 clones, about nine tenths recorded once.

Sequenced sample: peripheral blood. The chain employs TRBV20-1 and TRBJ1-5; maybe TRBD1 (6 bases). The clonotype originates from a woman aged 45-65 years with active or convalescent COVID-19. The CDR3 DNA reads as TGCAGTGCTAGTAACAGGGTTGGGCAGCCCCAGCATTTT. It specifies CSASNRVGQPQHF.